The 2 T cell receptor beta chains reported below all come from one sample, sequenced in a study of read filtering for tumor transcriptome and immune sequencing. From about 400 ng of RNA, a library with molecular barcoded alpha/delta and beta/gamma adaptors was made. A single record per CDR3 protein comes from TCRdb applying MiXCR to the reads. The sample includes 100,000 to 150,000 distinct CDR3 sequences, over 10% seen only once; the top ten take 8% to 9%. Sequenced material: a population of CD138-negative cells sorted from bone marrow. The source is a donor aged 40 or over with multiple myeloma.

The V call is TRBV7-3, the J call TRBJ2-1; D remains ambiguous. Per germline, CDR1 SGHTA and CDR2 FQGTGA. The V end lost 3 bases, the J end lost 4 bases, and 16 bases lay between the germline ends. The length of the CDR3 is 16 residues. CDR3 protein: CASSFVDKVGYNEQFF. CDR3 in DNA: TGTGCCAGCAGCTTCGTCGACAAGGTGGGATACAATGAGCAGTTCTTC.

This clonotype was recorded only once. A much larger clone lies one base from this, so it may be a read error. CDR3 sequence: CASSPRRVHSGNTIYF. The CDR3 nucleotides are TGTGCCAGCAGTCCCCGCAGGGTACACTCTGGAAACACCATATATTTT. The chain links TRBV6-5 to TRBJ1-3, with a tentative D call TRBD1 (5 bases). The CDR3 totals 16 residues. CDR1 and CDR2 from the germline V gene are MNHEY and SVGAGI. The V and J ends lost 5 bases and 0 bases respectively, with 14 bases between them.